These T cell receptor beta chains were read from a single sample in a study of cytomegalovirus exposure and HLA in healthy donors. The table came from immunoSEQ multiplex PCR; TCRdb's copy has only in-frame clones and leaves some out. The sample records 100,000 to 150,000 clones, around 73% being singletons. Sequencing used PBMCs. These receptors were obtained from a man aged 25-45 years in good health and CMV-seropositive. CDR3s include the opening cysteine and the closing phenylalanine or tryptophan. Each record gives: V gene, clone size, D gene, J gene, CDR3 DNA, CDR3 protein. D genes are given only for firm matches. Clone size appears in some rows only: once, few, many, or a class for an expanded clone.

v_call: TRBV5-1; clone_size: -; d_call: TRBD1; j_call: TRBJ1-1; cdr3_nt: TGCGCCAGCAGCTTGTTGGGACAGGGTTCCACTGAAGCTTTCTTT; cdr3_aa: CASSLLGQGSTEAFF
v_call: TRBV2; clone_size: -; d_call: -; j_call: TRBJ2-1; cdr3_nt: TGTGCCAGCAGTGGAGATTCCGGTAACAATGAGCAGTTCTTC; cdr3_aa: CASSGDSGNNEQFF
v_call: TRBV19; clone_size: -; d_call: -; j_call: TRBJ1-4; cdr3_nt: TGTGCCAGTAGTTCCAGACAAGCCTATGAAAAACTGTTTTTT; cdr3_aa: CASSSRQAYEKLFF
v_call: TRBV5-4; clone_size: -; d_call: TRBD2; j_call: TRBJ2-1; cdr3_nt: TGTGCCAGCAGCTTGGATCTAGCGGGAGGTTCAAATGAGCAGTTCTTC; cdr3_aa: CASSLDLAGGSNEQFF
v_call: TRBV6-6; clone_size: -; d_call: TRBD2; j_call: TRBJ2-1; cdr3_nt: TGTGCCAGCAGTAGACTAGCGGGAGGGTTAGATGAGCAGTTCTTC; cdr3_aa: CASSRLAGGLDEQFF
v_call: TRBV5-1; clone_size: -; d_call: -; j_call: TRBJ1-6; cdr3_nt: TGCGCCAGCAGCCTTCGGATGGGGGGTAATTCACCCCTCCACTTT; cdr3_aa: CASSLRMGGNSPLHF
v_call: TRBV7-2; clone_size: -; d_call: -; j_call: TRBJ1-1; cdr3_nt: TGTGCCAGCAGGTTAAGGGGCCAGAACACTGAAGCTTTCTTT; cdr3_aa: CASRLRGQNTEAFF
v_call: TRBV13; clone_size: -; d_call: TRBD2; j_call: TRBJ2-1; cdr3_nt: TGTGCCAGCAGCTTAGAGGGCTGGGGGGGAGCGGGAGCGCTCTATGAGCAGTTCTTC; cdr3_aa: CASSLEGWGGAGALYEQFF
v_call: TRBV4-3; clone_size: -; d_call: TRBD1; j_call: TRBJ1-6; cdr3_nt: TGCGCCAGCAGCCAAGTGAGGACAGGGCGTTCACCCCTCCACTTT; cdr3_aa: CASSQVRTGRSPLHF
v_call: TRBV5-4; clone_size: -; d_call: -; j_call: TRBJ2-2; cdr3_nt: TGTGCCAGCAGCCCAAGGTTGGGGGGAACCGGGGAGCTGTTTTTT; cdr3_aa: CASSPRLGGTGELFF
v_call: TRBV10-3; clone_size: -; d_call: -; j_call: TRBJ2-3; cdr3_nt: TGTGCCATCAGTGAGTTGGGGGCGCGGACAGATACGCAGTATTTT; cdr3_aa: CAISELGARTDTQYF
v_call: TRBV6-1; clone_size: -; d_call: -; j_call: TRBJ2-3; cdr3_nt: TGTGCCAGCAGTGAAGAATTCGGCAGGGGCCCAAATCGTTTT; cdr3_aa: CASSEEFGRGPNRF
v_call: TRBV6-5; clone_size: -; d_call: TRBD1; j_call: TRBJ2-7; cdr3_nt: TGTGCCAGCACCCCGGGGACAGGGTATTACGAGCAGTACTTC; cdr3_aa: CASTPGTGYYEQYF
v_call: TRBV9; clone_size: once; d_call: -; j_call: TRBJ2-5; cdr3_nt: TGTGCCAGCAGCGTAGGGGGGCCGCGGGAGACCCAGTACTTC; cdr3_aa: CASSVGGPRETQYF
v_call: TRBV7-9; clone_size: -; d_call: -; j_call: TRBJ1-4; cdr3_nt: TGTGCCAGCAGCTCTACAGGGTCGGAGGAAAAACTGTTTTTT; cdr3_aa: CASSSTGSEEKLFF
v_call: TRBV6-1; clone_size: -; d_call: -; j_call: TRBJ2-1; cdr3_nt: TGTGCCAGCAGTGAAGCTCTACCTGGGCCGGAGCAGTTCTTC; cdr3_aa: CASSEALPGPEQFF
v_call: TRBV27; clone_size: once; d_call: -; j_call: TRBJ1-2; cdr3_nt: TGTGCCAGTTCGGACGGGAATGGCTACACCTTC; cdr3_aa: CASSDGNGYTF
v_call: TRBV4-3; clone_size: -; d_call: -; j_call: TRBJ1-1; cdr3_nt: TGCGCCAGCAGCCAAGTGCGGGTCAACACTGAAGCTTTCTTT; cdr3_aa: CASSQVRVNTEAFF
v_call: TRBV5-8; clone_size: -; d_call: -; j_call: TRBJ1-5; cdr3_nt: TGTGCCAGCAGCCCGGGAGGGCCCAATCAGCCCCAGCATTTT; cdr3_aa: CASSPGGPNQPQHF
v_call: TRBV7-9; clone_size: -; d_call: -; j_call: TRBJ1-2; cdr3_nt: TGTGCCAGCAGCCCCGCGGGGCTTGGCTACACCTTC; cdr3_aa: CASSPAGLGYTF
v_call: TRBV28; clone_size: -; d_call: -; j_call: TRBJ1-2; cdr3_nt: TGTGCCAGCAGTTTTGTGGTACGGGGGGCAGGCGGCTACACCTTC; cdr3_aa: CASSFVVRGAGGYTF
v_call: TRBV7-9; clone_size: -; d_call: TRBD2; j_call: TRBJ2-1; cdr3_nt: TGTGCCAGCAGCCAACTAGCGGATTACAATGAGCAGTTCTTC; cdr3_aa: CASSQLADYNEQFF
v_call: TRBV6-1; clone_size: -; d_call: TRBD1; j_call: TRBJ1-1; cdr3_nt: TGTGCCAGCAGTGCACTGGACAGGGGGGACACTGAAGCTTTCTTT; cdr3_aa: CASSALDRGDTEAFF
v_call: TRBV6-5; clone_size: -; d_call: TRBD2; j_call: TRBJ2-7; cdr3_nt: TGTGCCAGCACGAGAGGAGTAGCGGGAAACTTCGAGCAGTACTTC; cdr3_aa: CASTRGVAGNFEQYF
v_call: TRBV28; clone_size: few; d_call: TRBD1; j_call: TRBJ2-7; cdr3_nt: TGTGCCAGCCGCCCGACAGGGCCCCCCTACGAGCAGTACTTC; cdr3_aa: CASRPTGPPYEQYF
v_call: TRBV7-9; clone_size: -; d_call: TRBD1; j_call: TRBJ2-5; cdr3_nt: TGTGCCAGCAGCATAAGACCGGGACAGGAAGAGACCCAGTACTTC; cdr3_aa: CASSIRPGQEETQYF
v_call: TRBV4-1; clone_size: -; d_call: -; j_call: TRBJ2-7; cdr3_nt: TGCGCCAGCAGCCAAGTAGTCCTAGCTTCCTACGAGCAGTACTTC; cdr3_aa: CASSQVVLASYEQYF
v_call: TRBV30; clone_size: -; d_call: TRBD2; j_call: TRBJ2-7; cdr3_nt: TGTGCCTGGAGCACTAGCGGCTCCTACGAGCAGTACTTC; cdr3_aa: CAWSTSGSYEQYF
v_call: TRBV29-1; clone_size: -; d_call: TRBD1; j_call: TRBJ2-3; cdr3_nt: TGCAGCGTAGAGCAGGGGGCTACGCAGTATTTT; cdr3_aa: CSVEQGATQYF
v_call: TRBV4-2; clone_size: -; d_call: TRBD1; j_call: TRBJ2-2; cdr3_nt: TGTGCCAGCAGCCGGACGACAGGGGTTGGGCTCGGGGAGCTGTTTTTT; cdr3_aa: CASSRTTGVGLGELFF
v_call: TRBV7-9; clone_size: -; d_call: TRBD2; j_call: TRBJ2-2; cdr3_nt: TGTGCCAGCAGCACCGACTGGGAGGGTTACACCGGGGAGCTGTTTTTT; cdr3_aa: CASSTDWEGYTGELFF
v_call: TRBV9; clone_size: -; d_call: TRBD2; j_call: TRBJ2-5; cdr3_nt: TGTGCCAGCAGCGTAGGGGCTAGCGGGAGCTTTTGGGAGACCCAGTACTTC; cdr3_aa: CASSVGASGSFWETQYF
v_call: TRBV25-1; clone_size: few; d_call: -; j_call: TRBJ1-1; cdr3_nt: TGTGCCAGCAGTGAATGGCTCGAAACGAACACTGAAGCTTTCTTT; cdr3_aa: CASSEWLETNTEAFF
v_call: TRBV7-8; clone_size: -; d_call: -; j_call: TRBJ2-5; cdr3_nt: TGTGCCAGCAGCTTTACAGACCAAGAGACCCAGTACTTC; cdr3_aa: CASSFTDQETQYF
v_call: TRBV6-1; clone_size: few; d_call: TRBD1; j_call: TRBJ2-3; cdr3_nt: TGTGCCAGCAGGAGGGGGCTCACAGATACGCAGTATTTT; cdr3_aa: CASRRGLTDTQYF
v_call: TRBV29-1; clone_size: -; d_call: -; j_call: TRBJ1-1; cdr3_nt: TGCAGCGTTAGGGGCCTCATGAACACTGAAGCTTTCTTT; cdr3_aa: CSVRGLMNTEAFF
v_call: TRBV6-5; clone_size: few; d_call: -; j_call: TRBJ2-2; cdr3_nt: TGTGCCAGCAGTTATTTCGGTATTAGCTCCGGGGAGCTGTTTTTT; cdr3_aa: CASSYFGISSGELFF
v_call: TRBV5-4; clone_size: -; d_call: TRBD2; j_call: TRBJ2-1; cdr3_nt: TGTGCCAGCAGCCCCGAGCTAGCGGGAAATTGGGAGCAGTTCTTC; cdr3_aa: CASSPELAGNWEQFF
v_call: TRBV30; clone_size: -; d_call: TRBD2; j_call: TRBJ2-3; cdr3_nt: TGTGCCTGGAATCGGTTAGCGGGAGGTACAGATACGCAGTATTTT; cdr3_aa: CAWNRLAGGTDTQYF
v_call: TRBV2; clone_size: -; d_call: TRBD2; j_call: TRBJ2-3; cdr3_nt: TGTGCCAGCAGTGGGGGTAGACTAGCGGGCCCTACAGATACGCAGTATTTT; cdr3_aa: CASSGGRLAGPTDTQYF
v_call: TRBV4-3; clone_size: -; d_call: TRBD1; j_call: TRBJ1-5; cdr3_nt: TGCGCCAGCAGCCAAGAAGATCGGAGTAAGGGGGCCCGGAGCAATCAGCCCCAGCATTTT; cdr3_aa: CASSQEDRSKGARSNQPQHF
v_call: TRBV5-1; clone_size: -; d_call: TRBD2; j_call: TRBJ2-7; cdr3_nt: TGCGCCAGCAGCTTGGCTGTTGCGGGGGGGTCCGCCTACGAGCAGTACTTC; cdr3_aa: CASSLAVAGGSAYEQYF
v_call: TRBV29-1; clone_size: -; d_call: TRBD1; j_call: TRBJ1-2; cdr3_nt: TGCAGCGTCCGGGACAGGACTAACTATGGCTACACCTTC; cdr3_aa: CSVRDRTNYGYTF
v_call: TRBV7-2; clone_size: few; d_call: -; j_call: TRBJ1-5; cdr3_nt: TGTGCCAGCAGCTCCCAACGAGGGAACCAGCCCCAGCATTTT; cdr3_aa: CASSSQRGNQPQHF
v_call: TRBV30; clone_size: -; d_call: -; j_call: TRBJ1-1; cdr3_nt: TGTGCCTGGACCTTTAGGAGGATGAACACTGAAGCTTTCTTT; cdr3_aa: CAWTFRRMNTEAFF
v_call: TRBV9; clone_size: -; d_call: -; j_call: TRBJ2-7; cdr3_nt: TGTGCCAGCAGCGCAGCTGGGACAAAAGAGCAGTACTTC; cdr3_aa: CASSAAGTKEQYF
v_call: TRBV5-1; clone_size: -; d_call: -; j_call: TRBJ2-7; cdr3_nt: TGCGCCAGCAGCCCTCAAGTGGCGGGAATAGCCTCCTACGAGCAGTACTTC; cdr3_aa: CASSPQVAGIASYEQYF
v_call: TRBV6-1; clone_size: -; d_call: TRBD1; j_call: TRBJ2-7; cdr3_nt: TGTGCCAGCACCAAAGGACAGGGCCCCTACGAGCAGTACTTC; cdr3_aa: CASTKGQGPYEQYF
v_call: TRBV5-4; clone_size: -; d_call: -; j_call: TRBJ2-1; cdr3_nt: TGTGCCAGCAGCTTTCAGGGGTACAATGAGCAGTTCTTC; cdr3_aa: CASSFQGYNEQFF
v_call: TRBV19; clone_size: -; d_call: -; j_call: TRBJ1-2; cdr3_nt: TGTGCCAGTAGTATCGAGTGGAACTATGGCTACACCTTC; cdr3_aa: CASSIEWNYGYTF
v_call: TRBV5-1; clone_size: few; d_call: -; j_call: TRBJ2-5; cdr3_nt: TGCGCCAGCAGCGTTGAACAGGGAGCCGTAGAGACCCAGTACTTC; cdr3_aa: CASSVEQGAVETQYF
v_call: TRBV15; clone_size: -; d_call: -; j_call: TRBJ1-5; cdr3_nt: TGTGCCACCAGCACAGGACAGCGTAATCAGCCCCAGCATTTT; cdr3_aa: CATSTGQRNQPQHF
v_call: TRBV18; clone_size: -; d_call: TRBD1; j_call: TRBJ2-2; cdr3_nt: TGTGCCAGCTCACCCCCAGGGGGCGACACCGGGGAGCTGTTTTTT; cdr3_aa: CASSPPGGDTGELFF
v_call: TRBV5-5; clone_size: -; d_call: -; j_call: TRBJ2-3; cdr3_nt: TGTGCCAGCAGCTTGGCTAACAGTAGCACAGATACGCAGTATTTT; cdr3_aa: CASSLANSSTDTQYF
v_call: TRBV5-8; clone_size: -; d_call: -; j_call: TRBJ1-4; cdr3_nt: TGTGCCAGCAGCGCCAGACTAAGCGGTGCTAATGAAAAACTGTTTTTT; cdr3_aa: CASSARLSGANEKLFF